The 30 T cell receptor beta chains in this list originate from one sample, sequenced in a study of cytomegalovirus exposure and HLA in healthy donors. Using immunoSEQ multiplex PCR, the repertoire was profiled, and TCRdb retains in-frame clones only, with some absent. In the table there are tens of thousands of clones, nearly 98% of which are singletons. Input material: PBMCs. Every receptor here comes from a woman between 18 and 29 years old in good health and CMV-seropositive.

The J gene is TRBJ1-2, the V gene TRBV18; TRBD1 aligns across 7 bases. Germline assignment: CDR1 KGHSH and CDR2 LQKENI. Losses at the gene ends were 3 bases for V and 4 bases for J; bases not matched to a gene: 5. The CDR3 is 14 amino acids. The CDR3 here is CASSPGQGVYGYTF. CDR3 nucleotides: TGTGCCAGCTCACCGGGGCAGGGGGTCTATGGCTACACCTTC.

The gene calls are TRBV19 and TRBJ1-1; 9 bases fit TRBD1. V gave up 5 bases and J gave up 1 base; unmatched junction bases: 11. CDR3 length: 17 residues. Germline CDR1 LNHDA, CDR2 SQIVND (reference sequence). CDR3 in DNA: TGTGCCAGTAGTCCCCCGGGACAGGGCAACAGGAACACTGAAGCTTTCTTT. Translating it yields CASSPPGQGNRNTEAFF.

The rearrangement uses TRBV30 and TRBJ2-7; 7 bases match TRBD1. With V trimmed by 2 bases and J by 3 bases, 4 bases remained unmatched. Per germline, CDR1 GTSNPN and CDR2 SVGIG (reference sequence). The CDR3 is made up of 13 amino acids. DNA of the CDR3: TGTGCCTGGAGTCGACAGGGTGGCTACGAGCAGTACTTC. Residues: CAWSRQGGYEQYF.

The genes are TRBV6-5 and TRBJ2-2, with D tentatively TRBD1 (6 bases). Trimming took 6 bases from V and 4 from J, leaving 15 bases between them. The CDR3 runs 15 residues. Germline CDR1 MNHEY, CDR2 SVGAGI. For the CDR3, the DNA is TGTGCCAGCAGGAGAGGACAGAGGAGCACCGGGGAGCTGTTTTTT. Residues: CASRRGQRSTGELFF.

V usage is TRBV5-4 and J usage is TRBJ1-3; 7 bases agree with TRBD1. V lost 0 bases and J lost 2; bases outside the gene matches: 5. CDR1 and CDR2 (germline): SGHNT, YYREEE (reference sequence). The CDR3 is 16 amino acids. The chain's CDR3 is CASSLGIDRAGNTIYF. The CDR3 nucleotides are TGTGCCAGCAGCTTGGGAATTGACAGGGCTGGAAACACCATATATTTT.

This clone was observed a single time. The CDR3 here is CASTPGGASNQPQHF. CDR3 nucleotide sequence: TGTGCCAGCACCCCGGGGGGGGCATCAAATCAGCCCCAGCATTTT. The chain carries TRBV6-1 and TRBJ1-5; D might be TRBD1 (6 bases). Germline V CDR1 and CDR2: MNHNS, SASEGT. The V end lost 7 bases, the J end lost 4 bases, and 17 bases lay between the germline ends. The CDR3 is 15 residues long.

This clone was counted a single time. The V gene is TRBV7-2, the J gene TRBJ2-1, with D possibly being TRBD2 (7 bases). Trimming cost V 10 bases and J 3 bases, with 25 bases left between them. Germline-derived CDR1 and CDR2 are SGHTA and FQGNSA. The CDR3 is made up of 17 amino acids. CDR3: CAIRGALADALYNEQFF. CDR3 nucleotide sequence: TGTGCCATTCGGGGGGCTTTAGCGGATGCCCTCTACAATGAGCAGTTCTTC.

The gene calls are TRBV7-3 and TRBJ2-4; D is possibly TRBD1 (6 bases). Germline CDR1 and CDR2: SGHTA and FQGTGA. This CDR3 region has 14 residues. V lost 5 bases to trimming and J lost 8 bases, with 16 bases between them. DNA for the CDR3: TGTGCCAGCAGCCAAACAGGGAGTACGGACATTCAGTACTTC. Its translation: CASSQTGSTDIQYF.

The rearrangement uses TRBV28 and TRBJ1-2, with 7 bases aligning to TRBD1. Germline assignment: CDR1 MDHEN and CDR2 SYDVKM. V shed 6 bases, J shed 6 bases, and the junction held 10 bases outside the gene matches. This CDR3 has 14 residues. The CDR3 DNA reads TGTGCCAGCAGCCGACCCGGACAGGTACATGGCTACACCTTC. Amino acid sequence: CASSRPGQVHGYTF.

This chain uses TRBV6-1 with TRBJ2-7, with D possibly TRBD1 on 5 matching bases. The CDR3 totals 12 residues. Trimming removed 6 bases at V and 4 bases at J, with 10 bases between. The germline V gene has CDR1 MNHNS and CDR2 SASEGT. The DNA for the CDR3 is TGTGCCAGCAGCGACCAGGGATACGAGCAGTACTTC. It codes for CASSDQGYEQYF.

V is TRBV28 and J is TRBJ2-7; D possibly corresponds to TRBD1 (6 bases). Trimming pared 3 bases from V and 0 bases from J, leaving 15 bases between. CDR3 length: 16 residues. Germline CDR1 MDHEN, CDR2 SYDVKM. The CDR3 DNA reads TGTGCCAGCAGTTTGCCCCGGGACATTAGCTCCTACGAGCAGTACTTC. Translating gives CASSLPRDISSYEQYF.

This clone was found once. The V and J genes are TRBV5-6 and TRBJ2-3; possible D gene TRBD2, 6 bases. Trimming stripped 3 bases from V and 5 bases from J, with 13 bases between. The CDR3 loop spans 14 amino acids. Per germline, CDR1 SGHDT and CDR2 YYEEEE. The CDR3, as DNA: TGTGCCAGCAGCTCTGGGCCAGCGGGAGATACGCAGTATTTT. This gives the protein CASSSGPAGDTQYF. Using reference TRBV5-6 and TRBJ2-3 for the parts outside the CDR3, the full variable domain is DAGVTQSPTHLIKTRGQQVTLRCSPKSGHDTVSWYQQALGQGPQFIFQYYEEEERQRGNFPDRFSGHQFPNYSSELNVNALLLGDSALYLCASSSGPAGDTQYFGPGTRLTVL.

The chain is built from TRBV28 and TRBJ1-1, with D perhaps TRBD1 (6 bases). Germline loops: CDR1 MDHEN, CDR2 SYDVKM. V lost 5 bases and J lost 0, with 19 bases in between. The CDR3 has 17 residues. CDR3 nucleotide sequence: TGTGCCAGCAGTCCTCGGACAGCCTCCGTCTTGAACACTGAAGCTTTCTTT. Its translation is CASSPRTASVLNTEAFF.

The CDR3 protein is CASTLLAGLYNEQFF. The CDR3 region has the DNA TGTGCCAGTACCCTACTAGCGGGACTCTACAATGAGCAGTTCTTC. The chain has TRBV19 and TRBJ2-1; the match to TRBD2 covers 10 bases. The CDR3 spans 15 residues. CDR1 is LNHDA and CDR2 is SQIVND in the germline V gene (reference sequence). Trimming took 7 bases from V and 3 from J; bases not matched to a gene: 6.

This clone was recorded once. This chain links TRBV2 with TRBJ2-1; weak D call: TRBD2 (6 bases). There are 11 residues in the CDR3. Trimming took off 9 bases at V and 9 bases at J, with 12 bases between the two ends. Germline assignment: CDR1 SNHLY and CDR2 FYNNEI. As DNA, the CDR3 is TGTGCCAGAAGTTTCGGGGGTGAGCAGTTCTTC. Encoded protein: CARSFGGEQFF.

The V call is TRBV2, the J call TRBJ2-1, with D unresolved. The germline V gene encodes CDR1 SNHLY and CDR2 FYNNEI. V was pared by 7 bases and J by 10 bases, with 14 bases between. This CDR3 comprises 12 residues. Here the CDR3 DNA reads TGTGCCAGCATCAACTCAATTGCGGAGCAGTTCTTC. Amino acids: CASINSIAEQFF.

This clone was seen a few times. The rearrangement uses TRBV6-1 and TRBJ2-7; 8 nucleotides match TRBD1. The V gene's germline CDR1 is MNHNS and CDR2 SASEGT. The CDR3 has 14 residues. The junction had 3 bases not matched to a gene; V was cut back by 4 bases and J by 1 base. CDR3: CASSVTGASYEQYF. The CDR3 DNA is TGTGCCAGCAGTGTGACAGGGGCTTCCTACGAGCAGTACTTC.

The rearrangement joins TRBV9 to TRBJ2-7, with a possible D match to TRBD2 (6 bases). Trimming took off 0 bases at V and 2 bases at J, with 21 bases between the two ends. Germline V lookup: CDR1 SGDLS, CDR2 YYNGEE. The length of the CDR3 is 18 residues. In DNA, the CDR3 is TGTGCCAGCAGCGTAGGAATTGGAGGGGCAGCTAATCCCTACGAGCAGTACTTC. Its protein is CASSVGIGGAANPYEQYF.

This chain connects TRBV4-2 to TRBJ2-7, with 9 bases aligning to TRBD2. The CDR3 runs to 18 residues. The trim removed 0 bases at V and 0 bases at J, leaving 9 bases unmatched. Germline V gene lookup returns CDR1 LGHNA and CDR2 YNFKEQ. The CDR3 nucleotides read TGTGCCAGCAGCCAAGATCTACCTGGTAGCGGGAGCTCCTACGAGCAGTACTTC. Its protein is CASSQDLPGSGSSYEQYF.

The chain joins TRBV4-1 to TRBJ2-2; tentatively, D is TRBD2 (6 bases). The germline V and J ends were trimmed by 1 base and 8 bases, with 17 bases remaining between them. Per the germline V gene, CDR1 is MGHRA and CDR2 is YSYEKL. The CDR3 spans 16 residues. CDR3 in amino acids: CASSQVHWGEVGELFF. The CDR3 DNA sequence: TGCGCCAGCAGCCAAGTGCACTGGGGGGAGGTTGGGGAGCTGTTTTTT.

V gene TRBV5-1 combines with J gene TRBJ2-7; TRBD1 matches at 8 bases. Germline trimming cut 4 bases from V and 1 base from J; bases unmatched to any gene: 4. Germline CDR1 and CDR2: SGHRS and YFSETQ. The CDR3 runs 14 residues. Here the CDR3 reads CASSIRDRSYEQYF. CDR3 DNA: TGCGCCAGCAGCATCCGGGACAGGTCCTACGAGCAGTACTTC.

In its sample, this clone was seen once. Other DNA sequences in this specimen translate into the identical CDR3. The genes are TRBV9 and TRBJ2-5; D is uncertain. CDR3 length: 12 amino acids. With 0 bases removed from V and 4 bases from J, the gap between germline ends came to 4 bases. Germline values: CDR1 SGDLS, CDR2 YYNGEE. DNA of the CDR3: TGTGCCAGCAGCGTAGGAGGAGAGACCCAGTACTTC. It is translated as CASSVGGETQYF.

V is TRBV19 and J is TRBJ1-2; 8 bases match TRBD1. Losses at the gene ends were 4 bases for V and 4 bases for J; bases not matched to a gene: 5. CDR3 length equals 14 residues. Germline assignment: CDR1 LNHDA and CDR2 SQIVND (reference sequence). In DNA, the CDR3 is TGTGCCAGTAGTAGAGACAGGGGTGTCTATGGCTACACCTTC. Its protein product is CASSRDRGVYGYTF. The full variable domain, rest sourced from reference TRBV19 and TRBJ1-2, is DGGITQSPKYLFRKEGQNVTLSCEQNLNHDAMYWYRQDPGQGLRLIYYSQIVNDFQKGDIAEGYSVSREKKESFPLTVTSAQKNPTAFYLCASSRDRGVYGYTFGSGTRLTVV.

This clone was recorded once. J is TRBJ2-7 and V is TRBV14; D not resolved. Germline V gene lookup returns CDR1 SGHDN and CDR2 FVKESK. Trimming pared 1 base from V and 4 bases from J, leaving 14 bases between. The CDR3 totals 15 residues. The CDR3 DNA is TGTGCCAGCAGCCAAGGGTCCGCCCCGGTATACGAGCAGTACTTC. Its translation is CASSQGSAPVYEQYF.

The rearrangement links TRBV5-4 to TRBJ2-1; 10 positions agree with TRBD2. V lost 4 bases to trimming and J lost 5 bases; unmatched junction nucleotides: 6. The V gene's germline CDR1 is SGHNT and CDR2 YYREEE (reference sequence). This CDR3 comprises 15 residues. The CDR3: CASSPLAGVDNEQFF. CDR3 coding DNA: TGTGCCAGCAGCCCGCTAGCGGGGGTAGACAATGAGCAGTTCTTC.

The chain carries TRBV4-1 and TRBJ2-7; D is possibly TRBD1 (6 bases). Between the trimmed V and J ends, which lost 0 bases and 2 bases, there was a span of 11 bases. The germline V gene encodes CDR1 MGHRA and CDR2 YSYEKL. CDR3 length: 15 residues. CDR3 DNA: TGCGCCAGCAGCCAAGACCAGGGGAGCGCCTACGAGCAGTACTTC. It is translated as CASSQDQGSAYEQYF.

The chain uses TRBV19 and TRBJ1-5, with 10 bases aligning to TRBD1. With 5 bases clipped from V and 5 bases from J, the junction kept 6 bases outside the gene matches. Per germline, CDR1 LNHDA and CDR2 SQIVND (reference sequence). This CDR3 is 15 amino acids long. CDR3 coding DNA: TGTGCCAGTAGTCGGACAGGGGGGGCGGATCAGCCCCAGCATTTT. It encodes CASSRTGGADQPQHF.

The V and J genes are TRBV30 and TRBJ1-1; TRBD1 aligns across 10 bases. The CDR3 loop spans 14 amino acids. V lost 0 bases to trimming and J lost 5 bases; unmatched junction nucleotides: 3. The V gene's germline CDR1 is GTSNPN and CDR2 SVGIG (reference sequence). This CDR3 is CAWSVEDRGTEAFF. CDR3 coding DNA: TGTGCCTGGAGTGTAGAGGACAGGGGGACTGAAGCTTTCTTT.

The V gene is TRBV4-2, the J gene TRBJ2-5; 14 nucleotides match TRBD2. The junction had 15 bases not matched to a gene; V was cut back by 5 bases and J by 4 bases. Germline CDR1 is LGHNA and CDR2 is YNFKEQ. This CDR3 is 19 amino acids long. CDR3 sequence reads: CASSTTGLAGGPSSETQYF. CDR3 DNA sequence: TGTGCCAGCAGCACCACCGGACTAGCGGGAGGACCGTCTTCAGAGACCCAGTACTTC.

The genes are TRBV18 and TRBJ2-7; 9 bases align to TRBD2. V dropped 3 bases and J dropped 1; count of bases not matched to a gene: 4. Germline V lookup: CDR1 KGHSH, CDR2 LQKENI. This CDR3 is built from 15 residues. Here the CDR3 reads CASSPSGSLSYEQYF. The DNA of the CDR3 is TGTGCCAGCTCACCTAGCGGGAGTTTGTCCTACGAGCAGTACTTC.